A selection of T cell receptor beta chains follows, all from one sample in a study of T cells after yellow fever vaccination. TCRdb ran MiXCR on the 5' RACE reads and lists one entry per CDR3 protein. The profile covers hundreds of thousands of distinct CDR3 sequences, with less than 20% appearing a single time and around a sixth taken by the ten largest. Sample: PBMCs, taken 5 to 6 days after the first yellow fever vaccination. The receptors derive from a man aged 18 to 29 who received the YFV17D yellow fever vaccine. The CDR3 runs from the conserved cysteine through the conserved F or W. The D gene is left open where the match is weak. Some rows have no size entry. The others give once, few or many, or a class for an expanded clone.

v_gene	j_gene	d_gene	abundance	CDR3aa	CDR3nt
TRBV10-3	TRBJ2-1	TRBD2	few	CAISKMAGGLNEQFF	TGTGCCATCAGCAAAATGGCGGGGGGGCTCAATGAGCAGTTCTTC
TRBV3-1	TRBJ2-1	.	few	CASSQEGLADEQFF	TGTGCCAGCAGCCAAGAAGGCCTAGCAGATGAGCAGTTCTTC
TRBV7-2	TRBJ2-2	.	few	CASREGGIAGELFF	TGTGCCAGCAGGGAGGGGGGAATTGCGGGGGAGCTGTTTTTT
TRBV9	TRBJ1-1	.	few	CASSVGSQNTEAFF	TGTGCCAGCAGCGTCGGCAGTCAGAACACTGAAGCTTTCTTT
TRBV4-3	TRBJ2-3	TRBD2	many	CASSQDLKSGVSTDTQYF	TGCGCCAGCAGCCAGGATCTCAAAAGCGGGGTTAGCACAGATACGCAGTATTTT
TRBV6-2/TRBV6-3	TRBJ2-7	TRBD2	.	CASIAGRLSYEQYF	TGTGCCAGCATAGCGGGGCGACTATCCTACGAGCAGTACTTC
TRBV4-2	TRBJ1-2	.	few	CASSQDGTSNYGYTF	TGTGCCAGCAGCCAAGACGGCACCTCTAACTATGGCTACACCTTC
TRBV3-1	TRBJ2-2	TRBD2	few	CASSQGLAGTTGELFF	TGTGCCAGCAGCCAGGGACTAGCGGGTACCACCGGGGAGCTGTTTTTT
TRBV5-1	TRBJ2-5	TRBD2	few	CASSRGTNQETQYF	TGCGCCAGCAGCCGCGGGACTAACCAAGAGACCCAGTACTTC
TRBV10-3	TRBJ2-3	TRBD2	.	CAISNLAGPTDTQYF	TGTGCCATCAGTAACCTAGCGGGACCCACAGATACGCAGTATTTT
TRBV2	TRBJ2-7	.	few	CASSPQSYEQYF	TGTGCCAGCAGTCCTCAATCCTACGAGCAGTACTTC
TRBV7-3	TRBJ1-1	.	.	CASSLGRIPDTEAFF	TGTGCCAGCAGCTTAGGAAGGATACCGGACACTGAAGCTTTCTTT
TRBV20-1	TRBJ1-5	.	few	CSARRQNGQPQHF	TGCAGTGCTAGACGGCAGAACGGTCAGCCCCAGCATTTT
TRBV11-2	TRBJ2-5	.	many	CASSPRTVTETQYF	TGTGCCAGCAGCCCCCGGACAGTGACAGAGACCCAGTACTTC
TRBV24-1	TRBJ2-7	.	few	CATRATYEQYF	TGTGCCACCAGAGCCACATACGAGCAGTACTTC
TRBV4-2	TRBJ2-3	.	few	CASSYGLGTFTDTQYF	TGTGCCAGCAGCTACGGTTTAGGTACTTTCACAGATACGCAGTATTTT
TRBV5-1	TRBJ1-5	TRBD1	.	CASSFGQGSQPQHF	TGCGCCAGCAGCTTTGGACAGGGATCACAGCCCCAGCATTTT
TRBV7-9	TRBJ1-5	.	.	CASSLSGGRPQPQHF	TGTGCCAGCAGCTTATCCGGGGGACGCCCCCAGCCCCAGCATTTT
TRBV4-3	TRBJ2-1	.	.	CASSQYARSEQFF	TGCGCCAGCAGCCAATATGCAAGGAGTGAGCAGTTCTTC
TRBV5-5	TRBJ2-2	.	.	CASSLYWGTNTGELFF	TGTGCCAGCAGCTTGTATTGGGGAACGAACACCGGGGAGCTGTTTTTT
TRBV4-1	TRBJ1-2	.	many	CASSQDPAPDYGYTF	TGCGCCAGCAGCCAAGACCCCGCGCCGGACTATGGCTACACCTTC
TRBV5-5	TRBJ1-5	.	few	CASKWELGNQPQHF	TGTGCCAGCAAATGGGAGTTGGGCAATCAGCCCCAGCATTTT
TRBV5-6	TRBJ1-2	TRBD1	many	CASSLDRGYGYTF	TGTGCCAGCAGCTTGGACAGGGGCTATGGCTACACCTTC
TRBV5-1	TRBJ2-5	.	.	CASSLAAAGETQYF	TGCGCCAGCAGCTTGGCCGCTGCAGGAGAGACCCAGTACTTC
TRBV4-3	TRBJ1-1	.	few	CASSQRGRGRNTEAFF	TGCGCCAGCAGCCAAAGGGGACGGGGACGAAACACTGAAGCTTTCTTT
TRBV10-3	TRBJ2-3	TRBD2	.	CAISERGLAGAGDTQYF	TGTGCCATCAGTGAGAGAGGTCTAGCGGGGGCAGGGGATACGCAGTATTTT
TRBV5-1	TRBJ1-1	.	.	CASSLEGDRLEAFF	TGCGCCAGCAGCTTGGAGGGTGACAGACTTGAAGCTTTCTTT
TRBV6-2/TRBV6-3	TRBJ2-3	TRBD2	.	CASSPPGLAGARGTDTQYF	TGTGCCAGCAGTCCCCCGGGACTAGCGGGGGCCCGGGGCACAGATACGCAGTATTTT
TRBV7-9	TRBJ2-5	TRBD2	many	CASSPPGGQETQYF	TGTGCCAGCAGCCCTCCGGGGGGCCAAGAGACCCAGTACTTC
TRBV5-1	TRBJ2-1	TRBD2	.	CASSLAASGESYNEQFF	TGCGCCAGCAGCTTAGCGGCTAGCGGGGAGTCCTACAATGAGCAGTTCTTC